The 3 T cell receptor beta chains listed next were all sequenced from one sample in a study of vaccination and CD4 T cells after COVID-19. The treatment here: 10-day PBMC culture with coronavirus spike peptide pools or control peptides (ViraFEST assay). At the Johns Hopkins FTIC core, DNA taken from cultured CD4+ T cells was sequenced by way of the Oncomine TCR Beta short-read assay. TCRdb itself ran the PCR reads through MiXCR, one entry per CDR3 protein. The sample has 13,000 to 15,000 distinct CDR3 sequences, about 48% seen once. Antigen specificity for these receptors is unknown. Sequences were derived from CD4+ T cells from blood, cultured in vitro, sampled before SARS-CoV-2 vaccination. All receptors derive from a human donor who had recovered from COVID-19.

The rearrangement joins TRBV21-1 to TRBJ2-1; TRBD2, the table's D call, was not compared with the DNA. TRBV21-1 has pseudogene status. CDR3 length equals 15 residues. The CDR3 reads CASRRTSGSQNEQFF. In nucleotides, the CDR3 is TGTGCCAGCAGGAGGACTAGCGGGAGCCAAAATGAGCAGTTCTTC.

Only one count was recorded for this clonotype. In DNA form, the CDR3 reads TGTGCCAGTAGTGTAGCTCCTAGCGGCAGATACCCCTACGAGCAGTACTTC. This gives the protein CASSVAPSGRYPYEQYF. The gene calls are TRBV19 and TRBJ2-7; 7 positions agree with TRBD2. The CDR3 covers 17 residues. The ends lost 5 bases at V and 2 bases at J; junction bases unmatched: 15. In germline, CDR1 is LNHDA, CDR2 SQIVND (reference sequence).

CDR3 DNA sequence: TGCAGTGCTAGTTTGGGCAACAGGGTACTAAACATTCAGTACTTC. Translation gives CSASLGNRVLNIQYF. V is TRBV20-1 and J is TRBJ2-4; D is perhaps TRBD1 (6 bases). The V end was cut by 3 bases, the J end by 6 bases, with 18 bases between. The germline gives CDR1 DFQATT, CDR2 SNEGSKA (reference sequence). The CDR3 has 15 amino acids.